The rows below give T cell receptor beta chains drawn from one sample of a study of cytomegalovirus exposure and HLA in healthy donors. Only in-frame clones appear in the TCRdb table, and some are missing; sequencing was by immunoSEQ multiplex PCR. Of some 150,000 clones in the sample, about four fifths were seen once. Sequences were obtained from PBMCs. These receptors came from a male donor in good health and CMV-seronegative. The CDR3 runs from the conserved cysteine through the conserved F or W. Each record gives: clone size, D gene, J gene, V gene, CDR3 protein. A D gene is named only where the DNA matches it firmly. Clone sizes are given selectively: once, few, many, or a class where the clone is expanded.

.,TRBD2,TRBJ2-3,TRBV4-1,CASSRGGSSTDTQYF
.,TRBD1,TRBJ2-7,TRBV19,CASRKTGGASEQYF
.,.,TRBJ2-1,TRBV11-3,CASSHRDFNEQFF
.,.,TRBJ2-3,TRBV19,CASSIVGEADTQYF
.,.,TRBJ1-2,TRBV12-5,CASGLVSGNYGYTF
.,.,TRBJ1-2,TRBV4-1,CASSQGGGYGYTF
.,.,TRBJ2-7,TRBV30,CAWSWAPQAYEQYF
once,.,TRBJ1-4,TRBV19,CASSISVLNEKLFF
.,TRBD1,TRBJ1-2,TRBV2,CASSESGQGIFYGYTF
.,TRBD1,TRBJ2-2,TRBV5-1,CASSLPGTGNTGELFF
.,.,TRBJ1-4,TRBV5-6,CASRPAQGGKLFF
.,.,TRBJ1-1,TRBV7-6,CASSSSSPAEAFF
.,.,TRBJ2-3,TRBV5-5,CASSFEGYTDTQYF